This TCR beta chain was captured by sequencing in a study of T cell responses to AZD1222 COVID-19 vaccine. The length of the CDR3 is 12 residues. Trimming took off 2 bases at V and 6 bases at J, with 8 bases between the two ends. Profiled with immunoSEQ multiplex PCR; TCRdb holds only in-frame clones, not every one. The table has about 180,000 clones, approximately 91% seen once. This specimen was peripheral blood, taken on day 0 of AZD1222 vaccination. The receptor was derived from an adult in good health. The gene calls are TRBV12-3 or TRBV12-4 and TRBJ2-7; D remains unclear. The CDR3 loop reads CASSLIPSEQYF. CDR3 nucleotide sequence: TGTGCCAGCAGTTTAATCCCGTCCGAGCAGTACTTC.